Many counts were recorded for the clone carrying this TCR beta chain. The antigen is not known. Axillary draining lymph nodes of breast cancer patients supplied the node samples. These data come from a study of breast tumors, draining lymph nodes, adjacent tissues. Study findings and constraints: The data were judged consistent with most tumor T cells coming from lymph node and expanding in tumor.

The V end lost 5 bases, the J end lost 0 bases, and 13 bases lay between the germline ends. Germline CDR1 is SEHNR and CDR2 is FQNEAQ (reference sequence). This CDR3 is built from 15 residues. TCRdb called the multiplex PCR reads again in MiXCR, with one record for every CDR3 protein. The sample lists 100,000 to 150,000 distinct CDR3 sequences, just under 20% seen once, with approximately 3.5% in the top ten. Sequencing was performed on axillary lymph node tissue. The chain recombines TRBV7-9 with TRBJ2-5; weak D call: TRBD1 (6 bases). This receptor was obtained from a female donor with breast cancer. Some clones in this sample may be carry-over from other donors' samples. The CDR3 DNA sequence: TGTGCCAGCAGCCCCTCCCGGGACAACCAAGAGACCCAGTACTTC. This codes for CASSPSRDNQETQYF.